Presented here are 24 T cell receptor beta chains from one specimen sequenced in a study of shared clonotypes between healthy human individuals. Data came from immunoSEQ multiplex PCR; TCRdb stores just in-frame clones and leaves some out. This table has some 470,000 clones, 60% to 85% appearing once. The sample was PBMCs. The receptors derive from a woman aged 40 to 55 in good health. Some clones in this sample may be carry-over from other donors' samples.

This clone was counted at least ten times. The J gene is TRBJ1-1, the V gene TRBV6-5; D perhaps matches TRBD1 (6 bases). The CDR3 contains 13 residues. CDR1 is MNHEY and CDR2 is SVGAGI in the germline V gene. Trimming stripped 6 bases from V and 5 bases from J, with 13 bases between. The CDR3 DNA sequence: TGTGCCAGCAGGGGGGGCTCAGCTACTGAAGCTTTCTTT. Protein product: CASRGGSATEAFF.

The chain employs TRBV7-2 and TRBJ2-3; weak D call: TRBD2 (6 bases). With 6 bases removed from V and 3 bases from J, the gap between germline ends came to 16 bases. The germline gives CDR1 SGHTA, CDR2 FQGNSA. This CDR3 comprises 15 residues. The CDR3 coding sequence is TGTGCCAGCAGACCGATCGGGAGCCGTACAGATACGCAGTATTTT. Protein: CASRPIGSRTDTQYF.

This chain connects TRBV19 to TRBJ2-7; D call uncertain. Germline V gene sequence: CDR1 LNHDA, CDR2 SQIVND (reference sequence). V lost 3 bases and J lost 2, with 14 bases in between. The CDR3 is made up of 15 amino acids. CDR3 region: CASSIWPTQPYEQYF. The CDR3, as DNA: TGTGCCAGTAGTATCTGGCCAACCCAGCCCTACGAGCAGTACTTC.

This clone was found a few times. In this CDR3 the conserved last residue, phenylalanine or tryptophan, is missing, so a read error is likely. This chain connects TRBV29-1 to TRBJ1-2, with a weak D call TRBD1 (6 bases). V dropped 4 bases and J dropped 3 bases, with 12 bases sitting between them. Germline V gives CDR1 SQVTM, CDR2 ANQGSEA. This CDR3 region has 13 residues. The CDR3 region is CSVGGGTHYGYTS. CDR3 nucleotides: TGCAGCGTTGGGGGGGGCACTCACTATGGCTACACCTCC.

Note on this clone: A far bigger clonotype differs at one base, so this is likely a read error. Distinct nucleotide sequences in the sample also encode this CDR3. The chain recombines TRBV7-9 with TRBJ2-7; no clear D. The ends were cut back, 6 bases at V and 1 base at J, with 4 bases in the middle. CDR1 is SEHNR, CDR2 FQNEAQ, per germline (reference sequence). This CDR3 is built from 11 residues. In DNA, the CDR3 is TGTGCCAGCAGTTTATCCTACGAGCAGTACTTC. Translated, it gives CASSLSYEQYF.

This clone came up a few times. This chain links TRBV6-1 with TRBJ2-5; D is possibly TRBD1 or TRBD2 (6 bases each). V was cut by 2 bases and J by 0 bases, with 10 bases left in between. Germline V gives CDR1 MNHNS, CDR2 SASEGT. CDR3 length equals 15 residues. As DNA, the CDR3 is TGTGCCAGCAGTGAATACGGGGGCCACCAAGAGACCCAGTACTTC. Its protein is CASSEYGGHQETQYF.

There are many counts of this clone. The V gene is TRBV19, the J gene TRBJ1-2; a possible D gene is TRBD1 (6 bases). The germline V and J ends were trimmed by 9 bases and 3 bases, with 20 bases remaining between them. The CDR3 totals 15 residues. Germline loops: CDR1 LNHDA, CDR2 SQIVND (reference sequence). The CDR3: CASHPWGQGDYGYTF. The CDR3 DNA follows: TGTGCCAGCCACCCGTGGGGGCAGGGAGACTATGGCTACACCTTC. The full variable domain, with the rest looked up from reference TRBV19 and TRBJ1-2, is DGGITQSPKYLFRKEGQNVTLSCEQNLNHDAMYWYRQDPGQGLRLIYYSQIVNDFQKGDIAEGYSVSREKKESFPLTVTSAQKNPTAFYLCASHPWGQGDYGYTFGSGTRLTVV.

Remarks on this clone: Within the sample, other DNA sequences also encode this same CDR3. The gene calls are TRBV5-1 and TRBJ2-7, with 7 positions matching TRBD1. With 2 bases clipped from V and 6 bases from J, the junction kept 8 bases outside the gene matches. This CDR3 has 14 residues. The V gene's germline CDR1 is SGHRS and CDR2 YFSETQ. The DNA for the CDR3 is TGCGCCAGCAGCTTAGGCCAGGGGGTGGGCGAGCAGTACTTC. The encoded protein is CASSLGQGVGEQYF.

The CDR3 protein is CASSIVVSSTDTQYF. The CDR3 nucleotides read TGTGCCAGTAGTATAGTGGTTAGCAGTACAGATACGCAGTATTTT. The chain links TRBV19 to TRBJ2-3; D not certain. Trimming stripped 1 base from V and 3 bases from J, with 11 bases between. The CDR3 extends over 15 amino acids. Germline CDR1 and CDR2: LNHDA and SQIVND (reference sequence).

The V and J genes are TRBV9 and TRBJ1-3; 8 nucleotides line up with TRBD1. The CDR3 loop spans 14 amino acids. Germline V gene data show CDR1 as SGDLS and CDR2 as YYNGEE. V lost 3 bases and J lost 10; bases outside the gene matches: 9. The DNA for the CDR3 is TGTGCCAGCAGCGAGGACAGGGCCTGGGGGACCATATATTTT. It codes for CASSEDRAWGTIYF.

This clone was observed a single time. V is TRBV9 and J is TRBJ2-1; 8 nucleotides line up with TRBD2. With V trimmed by 0 bases and J by 6 bases, 2 bases remained unmatched. The CDR3 spans 14 residues. Germline CDR1 reads SGDLS; CDR2 reads YYNGEE. The CDR3 loop is CASSVAGGSNEQFF. In nucleotides, the CDR3 is TGTGCCAGCAGCGTAGCGGGAGGGTCCAATGAGCAGTTCTTC.

The chain couples TRBV19 to TRBJ1-1; D call uncertain. The CDR3 contains 15 residues. Trimming shortened V by 10 bases and J by 4 bases, and 22 bases separated the two germline ends. Germline assignment: CDR1 LNHDA and CDR2 SQIVND (reference sequence). In DNA, the CDR3 is TGTGCCACCTCATTTCTGACGGGTAGCGGCACTGAAGCTTTCTTT. Its protein product is CATSFLTGSGTEAFF.

This chain's CDR3 is CASSQEAAPPEGKLFF. The CDR3 coding sequence is TGCGCCAGCAGCCAAGAGGCAGCACCTCCGGAGGGAAAACTGTTTTTT. The J gene is TRBJ1-4, the V gene TRBV4-3; D gene ambiguous. The CDR3 sequence is 16 residues long. Germline loops: CDR1 LGHNA, CDR2 YSLEER. V was trimmed by 0 bases and J by 10 bases, leaving 18 bases between them.

The chain recombines TRBV18 with TRBJ1-1; a weak D match, TRBD1 (5 bases). CDR1 is KGHSH, CDR2 LQKENI, per germline. The CDR3 contains 16 residues. Between the trimmed V and J ends, which lost 0 bases and 0 bases, there was a span of 11 bases. CDR3 nucleotide sequence: TGTGCCAGCTCACCACCCGGGACGCTAATGAACACTGAAGCTTTCTTT. Translating it yields CASSPPGTLMNTEAFF.

Concerning this clone itself: Different DNA sequences within this sample yield the same CDR3. The genes are TRBV18 and TRBJ2-3; no clear D. The germline V and J ends were trimmed by 3 bases and 0 bases, with 7 bases remaining between them. The CDR3 is 14 residues long. CDR1 is KGHSH, CDR2 LQKENI, per germline. The CDR3 reads CASSPSSSTDTQYF. CDR3 DNA sequence: TGTGCCAGCTCACCGTCGTCTAGCACAGATACGCAGTATTTT.

The chain employs TRBV7-7 and TRBJ2-1, with TRBD2 identical over 7 bases. This CDR3 is built from 13 residues. V gave up 6 bases and J gave up 9 bases; unmatched junction bases: 8. Germline CDR1 reads SSHAT; CDR2 reads FNYEAQ (reference sequence). The CDR3: CASSKNTGGEQFF. For the CDR3, the DNA is TGTGCCAGCAGTAAGAATACGGGAGGTGAGCAGTTCTTC.

V and J are TRBV18 and TRBJ1-3, with unresolved D. Trimming removed 2 bases at V and 0 bases at J, with 17 bases between. This CDR3 is built from 18 residues. Germline CDR1 KGHSH, CDR2 LQKENI. CDR3 DNA sequence: TGTGCCAGCTCACCAATCCAATTGGACCTGAGCTCTGGAAACACCATATATTTT. This gives the protein CASSPIQLDLSSGNTIYF. The variable domain in full, completed from reference TRBV18 and TRBJ1-3, reads NAGVMQNPRHLVRRRGQEARLRCSPMKGHSHVYWYRQLPEEGLKFMVYLQKENIIDESGMPKERFSAEFPKEGPSILRIQQVVRGDSAAYFCASSPIQLDLSSGNTIYFGEGSWLTVV.

J is TRBJ2-1 and V is TRBV5-6; D is ambiguous. Trimming removed 0 bases at V and 0 bases at J, with 7 bases between. The V gene's germline CDR1 is SGHDT and CDR2 YYEEEE. The CDR3 contains 15 residues. CDR3 sequence reads: CASSLGGYSYNEQFF. The CDR3 DNA sequence: TGTGCCAGCAGCTTGGGCGGATACTCCTACAATGAGCAGTTCTTC.

This clone occurred once. The V gene is TRBV19, the J gene TRBJ2-6; D not resolved. The V end lost 3 bases, the J end lost 1 base, and 1 base lay between the germline ends. The CDR3 extends over 13 amino acids. Germline V gene sequence: CDR1 LNHDA, CDR2 SQIVND (reference sequence). Written as DNA, the CDR3 is TGTGCCAGTAGTATGTCTGGGGCCAACGTCCTGACTTTC. This translates into CASSMSGANVLTF.

V usage is TRBV18 and J usage is TRBJ1-1; a possible D gene is TRBD1 (6 bases). Germline assignment: CDR1 KGHSH and CDR2 LQKENI. The CDR3 sequence is 14 residues long. Between the trimmed V and J ends, which lost 4 bases and 0 bases, there was a span of 9 bases. The CDR3 nucleotides read TGTGCCAGCTCACTCGGACAGATGAACACTGAAGCTTTCTTT. Protein product: CASSLGQMNTEAFF.

The sample holds a few counts of this clone. The genes are TRBV15 and TRBJ2-3; D remains unclear. The germline V gene has CDR1 LNHNV and CDR2 YYDKDF (reference sequence). The CDR3 is made up of 12 amino acids. Trimming removed 4 bases from V and 3 bases from J, with 5 bases in between. The CDR3 DNA sequence: TGTGCCACCAGCACTGAAACAGATACGCAGTATTTT. Translating gives CATSTETDTQYF.

Remarks on this clone: A far more abundant clone sits one base away, making this likely a read error. The sample has other DNA sequences that encode this CDR3 too. The V gene is TRBV6-5, the J gene TRBJ2-7; 9 nucleotides align to TRBD2. CDR1 and CDR2 (germline): MNHEY, SVGAGI. J was trimmed by 3 bases and V by 6 bases; bases with no gene match: 9. The CDR3 is 15 amino acids. The CDR3 coding sequence is TGTGCCAGCAGCTATTCGCCTAGCGGGAACTACGAGCAGTACTTC. It yields the protein CASSYSPSGNYEQYF.

V is TRBV6-5 and J is TRBJ1-5, with 7 bases that match TRBD1. The CDR3 is made up of 15 amino acids. From germline, CDR1 is MNHEY and CDR2 SVGAGI. J was trimmed by 0 bases and V by 5 bases; bases with no gene match: 4. This CDR3 reads CASSGDRNSNQPQHF. CDR3 in DNA: TGTGCCAGCAGTGGGGACAGAAATAGCAATCAGCCCCAGCATTTT.

This clone was detected many times. The identical CDR3 is also encoded by other nucleotide sequences in the sample. The chain's CDR3 is CASSADWGATEAFF. For the CDR3, the DNA is TGTGCCAGCAGTGCTGACTGGGGGGCCACTGAAGCTTTCTTT. This chain uses TRBV6-4 with TRBJ1-1; maybe TRBD1 (6 bases). The CDR3 has 14 residues. The V gene's germline CDR1 is MRHNA and CDR2 SNTAGT. V shed 4 bases and J shed 4 bases, with 13 bases lying between them.